This T cell receptor beta chain was retrieved from a study of T-cell memory formation after mild COVID-19. It was 5'RACE with constant-segment primers that produced the TCR alpha and TCR beta cDNA libraries, which carried sample barcodes and UMIs. TCRdb re-called the 5' RACE reads through MiXCR, storing one row per CDR3 protein. The data show about 110,000 distinct CDR3 sequences, over 15% seen once. CDR3 length equals 11 residues. Trimming left V 6 bases short and J 5 bases short, with 6 bases between. Germline V gene sequence: CDR1 KGHDR, CDR2 SFDVKD. Comment on this clonotype: A read error may explain this, as a much larger clone is one base away.

This sequence originates from a man between 18 and 35 years old who had mild COVID-19 (a few samples of this study predate the infection). Cell type and time point are not known. Input material: PBMCs or a T cell subset sorted from them (not recorded which). This chain joins TRBV24-1 and TRBJ1-1; D gene ambiguous. The CDR3 protein is CATSQVTEAFF. The CDR3 nucleotides read TGTGCCACCAGTCAGGTGACTGAAGCTTTCTTT.